This T cell receptor (beta chain) was sequenced during a study of blood T cell repertoires in COVID-19 (dated by TCRdb to 2020 to 2022). As for the study more broadly: Collaborator samples came from the United States, Italy and Spain and covered acute and convalescent phases of COVID-19. The prospective study material was composed of cDNA or gDNA derived from T cells, B-cell-depleted T cells, or PBMCs. Deeply sampled blood TCRbeta repertoires from subjects exposed to, actively infected with, or recovered from COVID-19 were included in the dataset. The repertoires were released in a freely available public database intended as a resource for research on the immune response to SARS-CoV-2. Samples came from the ongoing ImmuneRACE study (first 160 participants) plus 1,254 subjects from 6 global collaborators. The sample metadata nearly always contained a de-identified subject ID, COVID-19 status, age in years and sex. Where available, HLA class I and class II types were taken from metadata supplied by the sample provider and were not determined by assay-based typing. What the work shows at the level of the full study, not this receptor alone: The quantity of clinical and demographic metadata differed by source and by participant and was supplied without curation.

The immunoSEQ Assay, a bias-controlled multiplex PCR, was used to amplify TCRbeta CDR3 regions from genomic DNA. Turning to the authors' computational methods: The number of nucleated cells in each sample was estimated from the amplification of reference gene primers within the assay. To quantify the absolute abundance of each unique TCRbeta CDR3 rearrangement, sequence reads were collapsed and filtered. For each sample, productive Simpson clonality was calculated by taking the square root of Simpson's diversity index across productive rearrangements. Here the immuneACCESS table is served through TCRdb, limited to in-frame sequences with V and J called. Missing clones are a known gap in these copies; in checked studies unresolved V genes cover under half, and the rest lacks a known reason. V and J calls and clone size come straight from that table; D and trimming were deduced from the DNA. The sample yields fewer than 250,000 clones; 87% were counted once. Roughly a tenth of the sample goes to the ten largest clones.

In the prospective study, participants were about 18 to 100 years old, resided in 20 to 30 geographic areas of the United States, and were enrolled through a virtual design. Cohort assignment in the prospective study relied on participant-reported clinical history from a screening survey and a study questionnaire. ImmuneRACE Cohort 3 recovered participants were defined by two consecutive negative NP/OP PCR tests, healthcare professional clearance, or symptom resolution. Mobile phlebotomists in the prospective study collected whole blood, serum and a nasopharyngeal or oropharyngeal swab from every participant. Over a roughly 2-month period, participants in the prospective study had the option of providing additional blood draws and questionnaires. Blood samples from the prospective study were shipped frozen or at room temperature prior to DNA extraction. The CDR3, cysteine through phenylalanine, is 15 amino acids long. Only the CDR3 part of the read is kept: 45 bases, read in frame from the first base. Trimming takes 8 bases off V and 0 bases off J; junction bases not matched to a gene: 9. According to the germline V gene, CDR1 reads SGHVS and CDR2 reads FNYEAQ.

Details on this clone: Its antigen target is currently unknown. The record has no base qualities; no much larger clone is one base away.

This receptor was obtained from a man aged 30 to 39 who had recovered from COVID-19. Sequences were obtained from PBMCs or T cells enriched from blood (not recorded which). The V and J genes are TRBV7-6 and TRBJ2-7; 8 central bases correspond to TRBD2. The encoded CDR3 is CASRTLAGSSYEQYF. The sequenced DNA: TGTGCCAGCCGAACGTTAGCGGGGAGCTCCTACGAGCAGTACTTC.